The sequence of this T cell receptor beta chain was determined in a study of T-cell reconstitution after alpha-beta-depleted transplantation in children (dated by TCRdb to about 2016). Some background on the complete study: The study quantitatively tracked T-cell immune reconstitution after TCRalphabeta/CD19-depleted allogeneic hematopoietic cell transplantation in children using TCR repertoire profiling.

The sample's treatment or condition label, in plain terms: allogeneic hematopoietic cell transplantation with graft depleted of TCRalphabeta T cells and CD19 B cells. Transplant recipients were children who received TCRalphabeta/CD19-depleted allogeneic hematopoietic cell grafts. This clonotype was detected a few times. The target of this receptor is not known. The sample holds no much larger clone one base away, and base qualities are not on file. General study outcomes and caveats: In some patients, the high TCRbeta diversity seen at day 60 was put down to recipient T cells and intrathymic progenitors that had survived conditioning. The apparently early alphabetaT-cell count recovery about two months after transplant was reportedly dependent on only several hundred rapidly expanded clones derived from non-depleted graft cells. The frequencies of hyperexpanded clones fell over the following months, and after one year, T-cell counts and TCRbeta diversity were mostly attributed to newly produced T cells.

The CDR3, from cysteine to phenylalanine, totals 16 residues. Kept here is only the CDR3 DNA, which spans 48 bases and is read in frame from base 1. CDR1 and CDR2 (SGHRS, YFSETQ) derive from the germline V gene. Germline trimming amounts to 1 base on V and 1 base on J, with 5 as the count of junction bases outside the gene matches. Library construction relied on PCR. TCRdb lists the instrument as Illumina HiSeq 2500. TCR libraries were prepared with molecular barcoding, using unique molecular identifiers to normalize TCRbeta repertoire quantification. TCRdb passed the public sequencing reads through fastp at Q25 and MiXCR, retaining productive beta sequences. A single entry per CDR3 protein holds the most common genes and DNA from its merged rows. The sample table records about 900,000 distinct CDR3 sequences; about 29% of these occur just once. Jointly, the top ten make up more than 25% of the sample.

This material consisted of PBMCs, mostly from graft donor cells, taken 360 days after TCRalphabeta/CD19-depleted stem cell transplant. The source is a boy younger than two who had a stem cell transplant for SCID, so the T cells may come from the graft donor. The rearranged segments are TRBV5-1 and TRBJ2-1; 7 central nucleotides agree with TRBD2. Here the CDR3 is given as CASSLMAGESYNEQFF. The DNA is TGCGCCAGCAGCTTGATGGCGGGGGAATCCTACAATGAGCAGTTCTTC.